The 14 T cell receptor beta chains listed next were all sequenced from one sample in a study of blood T cells in healthy people across ages. Next came a second PCR, run for about 7 to 12 cycles, which used a sample-barcoded 5' primer along with a J-beta primer mix. TCRdb used MiXCR to reprocess the 5' RACE reads, holding one entry per CDR3 protein. The data hold around 1,000,000 distinct CDR3 sequences, with under 40% observed a single time. Specimen: blood. Receptors originate from a man between 18 and 35 years old in good health.

J is TRBJ1-4 and V is TRBV20-1; no reliable D call. This CDR3 has 14 amino acids. CDR1 and CDR2 (germline): DFQATT, SNEGSKA (reference sequence). V was trimmed by 3 bases and J by 6 bases, leaving 14 bases between them. The DNA of the CDR3 is TGCAGTGCTAGGAGGGTTGGGGTTGATGAAAAACTGTTTTTT. Protein: CSARRVGVDEKLFF.

In the case of this clonotype: Just one base apart from a much larger clone, this may be a read error. The DNA is left out, because the CDR3 cannot be placed on it with certainty; the CDR3 is given as TCRdb lists it. The V call is TRBV29-1, the J call TRBJ1-2; the D call TRBD1 from the table was never checked on the DNA. The CDR3 is 14 residues long, counting both termini. From germline, CDR1 is SQVTM and CDR2 ANQGSEA. The CDR3 loop reads CSVVSRTRNYGCTF.

The V call is TRBV20-1, the J call TRBJ1-5; a weak D match, TRBD1 (6 bases). The CDR3 consists of 13 residues. Germline CDR1 is DFQATT and CDR2 is SNEGSKA (reference sequence). DNA of the CDR3: TGCAGCGTTGGACAGTCGAAGCAACAGCCCCAGCATTTT. It encodes CSVGQSKQQPQHF.

This chain uses TRBV4-3 with TRBJ1-4, with D perhaps TRBD1 (5 bases). Per the germline V gene, CDR1 is LGHNA and CDR2 is YSLEER. The CDR3 covers 16 residues. Trimming shortened V by 1 base and J by 0 bases, and 9 bases separated the two germline ends. DNA of the CDR3: TGCGCCAGCAGCCAAGGGACATCTGCAACTAATGAAAAACTGTTTTTT. Translating gives CASSQGTSATNEKLFF.

The rearrangement links TRBV20-1 to TRBJ2-1, with 7 bases lining up with TRBD2. CDR1 and CDR2 from the germline V gene are DFQATT and SNEGSKA (reference sequence). This CDR3 is built from 16 residues. CDR3 in DNA: TGCAGCCCCGTTCGTCGCGGGGGAGGGTCCTACAATGAGCAGTTCTTC. Encoded protein: CSPVRRGGGSYNEQFF.

The table lists this clonotype with a few counts. The chain combines TRBV4-3 with TRBJ2-3, with 13 bases aligning to TRBD2. After removal of 5 bases from V and 3 bases from J, the junction contained 5 bases not matched to a gene. Per the germline V gene, CDR1 is LGHNA and CDR2 is YSLEER. The CDR3 runs to 16 residues. The chain's CDR3 is CASSTRLAGGTDTQYF. CDR3 DNA sequence: TGCGCCAGCAGCACCCGACTAGCGGGGGGAACAGATACGCAGTATTTT.

In this sample, this clonotype turned up many times. The V and J genes are TRBV3-1 and TRBJ1-2; 10 bases fit TRBD1. With 6 bases clipped from V and 2 bases from J, the junction kept 3 bases outside the gene matches. This CDR3 contains 14 residues. CDR1 is LGHDT and CDR2 is YNNKEL in the germline V gene (reference sequence). The CDR3 DNA reads TGTGCCAGCAGTCCGGGACAGGGGAACTATGGCTACACCTTC. Translated, it gives CASSPGQGNYGYTF.

The CDR3 bases are TGTGCCAGCAGTTGGAGCGGGGGGACCTCCTACGAGCAGTACTTC. Its translation: CASSWSGGTSYEQYF. The chain is built from TRBV6-2 or TRBV6-3 and TRBJ2-7, with TRBD2 matching over 9 bases. Germline V lookup: CDR1 MNHEY, CDR2 SVGEGT. This CDR3 has 15 amino acids. After removal of 4 bases from V and 0 bases from J, the junction contained 4 bases not matched to a gene.

V is TRBV20-1 and J is TRBJ1-1; D is unclear. The CDR3 contains 14 residues. Germline CDR1 and CDR2: DFQATT and SNEGSKA (reference sequence). V was pared by 3 bases and J by 0 bases, with 11 bases between. CDR3 residues: CSASSSNMNTEAFF. The CDR3 DNA reads TGCAGTGCTAGTTCAAGCAATATGAACACTGAAGCTTTCTTT.

V and J are TRBV5-1 and TRBJ1-6; the match to TRBD1 covers 10 bases. The V segment lost 4 bases and the J segment 0 bases; nucleotides outside the gene matches: 7. Germline lookup yields CDR1 SGHRS and CDR2 YFSETQ. The CDR3 spans 18 residues. CDR3: CASSLDRGGSSYNSPLHF. CDR3 in DNA: TGCGCCAGCAGCCTGGACAGGGGGGGAAGCTCCTATAATTCACCCCTCCACTTT.

This clonotype was found a few times. This chain joins TRBV6-5 and TRBJ2-5; TRBD1 matches 8 bases. Germline CDR1 is MNHEY and CDR2 is SVGAGI. V lost 7 bases to trimming and J lost 6 bases; unmatched junction nucleotides: 13. The CDR3 covers 15 residues. CDR3 DNA sequence: TGTGCCAGCACTACTGGACAGGGTGGTCTTAAGACCCAGTACTTC. It translates to CASTTGQGGLKTQYF.

In its sample, this clonotype was seen a few times. The J gene is TRBJ2-1, the V gene TRBV20-1, with a weak D call TRBD2 (7 bases). The V end lost 2 bases, the J end lost 0 bases, and 17 bases lay between the germline ends. The CDR3 extends over 17 amino acids. CDR1 and CDR2 from the germline V gene are DFQATT and SNEGSKA (reference sequence). The CDR3 here is CSARRGGPSSSYNEQFF. CDR3 sequence (DNA): TGCAGTGCTAGAAGGGGGGGGCCTTCTAGCTCCTACAATGAGCAGTTCTTC.

This clonotype appeared a few times. The chain couples TRBV27 to TRBJ2-1; D might be TRBD2 (5 bases). V was cut by 3 bases and J by 2 bases, with 11 bases left in between. The germline V gene encodes CDR1 MNHEY and CDR2 SMNVEV (reference sequence). This CDR3 spans 15 amino acids. The DNA for the CDR3 is TGTGCCAGCAGTTTTAGGGAGAGGGCCTACAATGAGCAGTTCTTC. This translates into CASSFRERAYNEQFF.

This clonotype appeared a few times. The chain links TRBV6-1 to TRBJ1-5; D gene ambiguous. The germline gives CDR1 MNHNS, CDR2 SASEGT. The CDR3 has 17 amino acids. V lost 6 bases and J lost 2, with 20 bases in between. The CDR3 DNA follows: TGTGCCAGCAGGCCTACGACGGGCGATGCCGGCAATCAGCCCCAGCATTTT. As protein: CASRPTTGDAGNQPQHF.